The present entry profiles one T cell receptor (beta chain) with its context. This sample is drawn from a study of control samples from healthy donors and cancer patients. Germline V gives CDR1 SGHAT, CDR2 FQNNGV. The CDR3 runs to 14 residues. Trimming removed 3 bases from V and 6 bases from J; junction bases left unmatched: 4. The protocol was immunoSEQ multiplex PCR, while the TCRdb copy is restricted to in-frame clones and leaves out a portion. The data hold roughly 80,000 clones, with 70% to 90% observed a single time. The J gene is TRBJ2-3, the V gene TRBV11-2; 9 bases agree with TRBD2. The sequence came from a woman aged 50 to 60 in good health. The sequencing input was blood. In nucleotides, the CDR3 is TGTGCCAGCAGCTTCGCGGGGGGGCGGGATACGCAGTATTTT. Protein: CASSFAGGRDTQYF.